A selection of T cell receptor beta chains follows, all from one sample in a study of regulatory T cells in long-lasting Graves disease. A single record per CDR3 protein comes from TCRdb applying MiXCR to the multiplex PCR reads. The profile shows around 230,000 distinct CDR3 sequences, around 20% of them singletons. Sequenced material: peripheral blood mononuclear cells (PBMCs), taken at new diagnosis, from a patient treated with antithyroid drugs. The receptors come from a female donor with Graves disease. Both conserved end residues are part of each CDR3.

TRBV12-3/TRBV12-4	TRBJ2-7	CANSFGRSDHEQYF
TRBV20-1	TRBJ2-1	CSASPLSGRTYNEQFF
TRBV6-1	TRBJ2-3	CASWTSSTDTQYF
TRBV2	TRBJ2-1	CASRLAGELNEQFF
TRBV20-1	TRBJ2-2	CSATGGVNTGELFF
TRBV5-1	TRBJ2-7	CASSTYSTYEQYF
TRBV5-4	TRBJ2-1	CASSSQGVYNEQFF
TRBV25-1	TRBJ2-3	CASTPGRDTQYF
TRBV11-3	TRBJ1-6	CASSLEGQGGSPLHF
TRBV28	TRBJ2-1	CASSLPGGLQNEQFF